This T cell receptor (beta chain) came from a study of cytomegalovirus exposure and HLA in healthy donors. Overall study context: Membership in the Caucasian-associated ancestry cluster was found for approximately 85% of roughly 360 genotyped donors.

CDR1 and CDR2 from the germline V gene are MNHEY and SMNVEV (reference sequence). The CDR3 is 15 residues long. Trimming removed 2 bases from V and 3 bases from J; junction bases left unmatched: 7. This clone was recorded a few times. Antigen: not known. Whole-study findings and limits: In a later analysis, donors in an Asian-associated ancestry cluster reportedly had fewer N-insertions in productive TCRs than the cohort mean. In an earlier analysis, productive rearrangement rates for most beta V segments clustered near 87% or 30%.

The donors, nominally healthy at sampling, likely had unrecorded immune exposures. The PCR contained 60 Vbeta and 13 Jbeta primers. The method was immunoSEQ multiplex PCR; TCRdb's version includes in-frame clones alone and lacks a portion of them. The sample lists about 150,000 clones, approximately 70% seen once, with 1.5% to 2% in the top ten. The chain recombines TRBV27 with TRBJ2-7, with 7 bases aligning to TRBD1. The sample was PBMCs. This clonotype originated in a woman aged 18-29 years in good health and CMV-seronegative. The CDR3 nucleotides read TGTGCCAGCAGTTTAGGTGGCGACAGGGTCTACGAGCAGTACGTC. This codes for CASSLGGDRVYEQYV.